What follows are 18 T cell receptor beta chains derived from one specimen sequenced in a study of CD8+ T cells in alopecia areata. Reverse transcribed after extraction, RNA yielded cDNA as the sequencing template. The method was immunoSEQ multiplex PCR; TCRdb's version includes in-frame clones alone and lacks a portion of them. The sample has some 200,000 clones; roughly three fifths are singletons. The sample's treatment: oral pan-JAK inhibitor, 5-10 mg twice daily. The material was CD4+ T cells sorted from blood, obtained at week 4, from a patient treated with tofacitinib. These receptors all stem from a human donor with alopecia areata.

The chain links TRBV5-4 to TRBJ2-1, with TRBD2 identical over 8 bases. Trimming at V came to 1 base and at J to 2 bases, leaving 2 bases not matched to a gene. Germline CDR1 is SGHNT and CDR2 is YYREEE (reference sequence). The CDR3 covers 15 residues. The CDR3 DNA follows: TGTGCCAGCAGCTTGAGTAGCGGGGCCTACAATGAGCAGTTCTTC. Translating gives CASSLSSGAYNEQFF.

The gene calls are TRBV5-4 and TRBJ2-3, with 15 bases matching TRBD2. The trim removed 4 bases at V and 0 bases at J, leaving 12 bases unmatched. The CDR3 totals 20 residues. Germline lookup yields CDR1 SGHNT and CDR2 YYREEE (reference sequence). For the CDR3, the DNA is TGTGCCAGCAGCGCAAAACTCGGGACTAGCGGGGGGCTCAGCACAGATACGCAGTATTTT. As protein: CASSAKLGTSGGLSTDTQYF.

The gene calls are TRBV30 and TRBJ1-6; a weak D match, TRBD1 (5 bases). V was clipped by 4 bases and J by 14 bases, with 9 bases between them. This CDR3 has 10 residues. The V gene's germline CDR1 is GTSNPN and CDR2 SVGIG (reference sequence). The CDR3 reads CAWTQGALHF. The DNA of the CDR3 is TGTGCCTGGACGCAGGGAGCCCTCCACTTT.

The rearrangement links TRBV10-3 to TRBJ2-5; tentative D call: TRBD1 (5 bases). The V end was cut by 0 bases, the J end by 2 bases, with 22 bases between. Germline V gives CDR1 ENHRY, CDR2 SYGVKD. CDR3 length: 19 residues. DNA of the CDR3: TGTGCCATCAGTGAGTCGATCGGATCAGGGTCATCCGTTCAAGAGACCCAGTACTTC. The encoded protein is CAISESIGSGSSVQETQYF.

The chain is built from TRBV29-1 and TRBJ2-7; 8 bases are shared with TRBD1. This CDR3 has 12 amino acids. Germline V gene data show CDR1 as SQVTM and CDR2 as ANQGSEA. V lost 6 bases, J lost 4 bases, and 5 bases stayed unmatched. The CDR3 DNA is TGCAGCGTCAAAAGACAGGGGTACGAGCAGTACTTC. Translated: CSVKRQGYEQYF.

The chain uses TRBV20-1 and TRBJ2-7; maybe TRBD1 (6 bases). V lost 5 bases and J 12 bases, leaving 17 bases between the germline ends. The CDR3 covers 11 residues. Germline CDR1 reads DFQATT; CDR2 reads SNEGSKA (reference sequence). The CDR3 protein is CSAREGDKRYF. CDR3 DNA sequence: TGCAGTGCTCGCGAGGGGGACAAACGGTACTTC.

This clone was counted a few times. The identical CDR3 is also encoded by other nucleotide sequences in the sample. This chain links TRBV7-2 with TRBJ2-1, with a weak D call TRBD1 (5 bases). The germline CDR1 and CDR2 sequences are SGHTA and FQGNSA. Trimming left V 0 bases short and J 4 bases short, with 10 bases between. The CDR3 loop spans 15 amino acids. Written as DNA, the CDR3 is TGTGCCAGCAGCTTAGCGGGGCCCCTATACAATGAGCAGTTCTTC. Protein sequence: CASSLAGPLYNEQFF.

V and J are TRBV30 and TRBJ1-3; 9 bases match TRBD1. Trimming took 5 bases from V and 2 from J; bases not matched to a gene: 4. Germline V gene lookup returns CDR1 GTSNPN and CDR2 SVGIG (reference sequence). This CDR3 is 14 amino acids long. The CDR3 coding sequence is TGTGCCTGGGACAGGGGGGGTCCTGGAAACACCATATATTTT. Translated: CAWDRGGPGNTIYF.

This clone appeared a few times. CDR3 coding DNA: TGTGCCAGCAGTGACAGGGGACCCATTCAGTACTTC. It yields the protein CASSDRGPIQYF. The J gene is TRBJ2-4, the V gene TRBV2; D is possibly TRBD1 (6 bases). CDR1 and CDR2 from the germline V gene are SNHLY and FYNNEI. The CDR3 spans 12 residues. The V end lost 3 bases, the J end lost 9 bases, and 9 bases lay between the germline ends.

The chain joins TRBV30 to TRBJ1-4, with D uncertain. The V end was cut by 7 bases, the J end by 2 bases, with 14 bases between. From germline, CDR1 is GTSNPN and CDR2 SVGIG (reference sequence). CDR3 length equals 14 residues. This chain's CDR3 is CASNNGNTNEKLFF. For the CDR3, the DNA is TGTGCCTCCAATAACGGAAATACTAATGAAAAACTGTTTTTT. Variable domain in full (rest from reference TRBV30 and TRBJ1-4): SQTIHQWPATLVQPVGSPLSLECTVEGTSNPNLYWYRQAAGRGLQLLFYSVGIGQISSEVPQNLSASRPQDRQFILSSKKLLLSDSGFYLCASNNGNTNEKLFFGSGTQLSVL.

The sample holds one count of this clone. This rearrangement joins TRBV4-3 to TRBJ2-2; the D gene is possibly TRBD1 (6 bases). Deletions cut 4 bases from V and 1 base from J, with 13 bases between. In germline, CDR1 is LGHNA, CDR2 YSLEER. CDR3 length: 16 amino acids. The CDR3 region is CASSPHGQMNTGELFF. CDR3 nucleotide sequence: TGCGCCAGCAGCCCCCACGGACAGATGAACACCGGGGAGCTGTTTTTT.

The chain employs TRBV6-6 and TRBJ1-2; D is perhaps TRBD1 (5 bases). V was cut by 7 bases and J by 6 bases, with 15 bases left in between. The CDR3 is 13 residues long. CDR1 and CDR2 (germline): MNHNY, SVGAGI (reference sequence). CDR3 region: CASTNGGGHGYTF. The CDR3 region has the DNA TGTGCCAGCACCAACGGGGGGGGACATGGCTACACCTTC.

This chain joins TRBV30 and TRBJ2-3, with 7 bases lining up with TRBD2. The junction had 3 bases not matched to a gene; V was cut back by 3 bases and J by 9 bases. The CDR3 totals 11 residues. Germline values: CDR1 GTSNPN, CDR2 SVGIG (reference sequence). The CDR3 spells CAWRGRGTQYF. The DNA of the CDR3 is TGTGCCTGGAGGGGGAGGGGAACGCAGTATTTT. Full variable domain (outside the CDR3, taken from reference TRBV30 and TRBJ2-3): SQTIHQWPATLVQPVGSPLSLECTVEGTSNPNLYWYRQAAGRGLQLLFYSVGIGQISSEVPQNLSASRPQDRQFILSSKKLLLSDSGFYLCAWRGRGTQYFGPGTRLTVL.

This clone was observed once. CDR3 DNA sequence: TGTGCCCGACGGACAGGGGGAACTGAAGCTTTCTTT. It codes for CARRTGGTEAFF. This chain connects TRBV30 to TRBJ1-1; TRBD1 matches 10 bases. In germline, CDR1 is GTSNPN, CDR2 SVGIG (reference sequence). This CDR3 region has 12 residues. With V trimmed by 8 bases and J by 5 bases, 5 bases remained unmatched.

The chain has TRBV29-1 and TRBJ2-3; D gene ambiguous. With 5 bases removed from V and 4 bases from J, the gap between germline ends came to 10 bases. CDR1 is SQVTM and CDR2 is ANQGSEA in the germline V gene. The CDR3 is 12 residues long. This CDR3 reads CSVKGIADTQYF. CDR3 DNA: TGCAGCGTTAAAGGGATAGCAGATACGCAGTATTTT.

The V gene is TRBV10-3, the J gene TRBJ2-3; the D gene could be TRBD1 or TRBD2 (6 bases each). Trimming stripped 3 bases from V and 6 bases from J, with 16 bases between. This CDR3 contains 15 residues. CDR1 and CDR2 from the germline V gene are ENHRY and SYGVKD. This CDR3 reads CAISDDRGEKDTQYF. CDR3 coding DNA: TGTGCCATCAGTGACGATAGGGGGGAAAAGGATACGCAGTATTTT.

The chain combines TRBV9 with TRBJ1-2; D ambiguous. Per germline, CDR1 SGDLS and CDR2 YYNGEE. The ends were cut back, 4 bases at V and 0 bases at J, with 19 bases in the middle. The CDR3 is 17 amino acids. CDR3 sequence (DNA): TGTGCCAGCAGCCTTCTCGATGTGGCGGGAGCTAACTATGGCTACACCTTC. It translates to CASSLLDVAGANYGYTF.

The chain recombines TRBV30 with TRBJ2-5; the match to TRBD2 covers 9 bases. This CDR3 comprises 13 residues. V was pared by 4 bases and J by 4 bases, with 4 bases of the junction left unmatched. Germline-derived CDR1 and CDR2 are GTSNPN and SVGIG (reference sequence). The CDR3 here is CAWKAGGPETQYF. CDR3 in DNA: TGTGCCTGGAAGGCGGGGGGGCCAGAGACCCAGTACTTC. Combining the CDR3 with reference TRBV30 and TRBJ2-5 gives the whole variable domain SQTIHQWPATLVQPVGSPLSLECTVEGTSNPNLYWYRQAAGRGLQLLFYSVGIGQISSEVPQNLSASRPQDRQFILSSKKLLLSDSGFYLCAWKAGGPETQYFGPGTRLLVL.